Sequencing of this TCR beta chain was carried out in a study of PD-L1 blockade in urothelial cancer. Study summary: As for prior chemotherapy regimens, patients had received 0 to 3.

Clones were read by immunoSEQ multiplex PCR, and TCRdb kept only the in-frame ones, dropping some. The sample lists roughly 120,000 clones; roughly 83% were seen once. This clone has only one observation. Noted time point: pretreatment peripheral blood. For each patient, 1 to 8 samples were obtained, pretreatment and on-treatment. The ends lost 4 bases at V and 7 bases at J; junction bases unmatched: 10. This CDR3 has 15 residues. The germline CDR1 and CDR2 sequences are SGHRS and YFSETQ. The chain has TRBV5-1 and TRBJ2-5, with TRBD1 identical over 10 bases. The starting material was PBMCs, obtained around atezolizumab (anti-PD-L1) treatment. This receptor was taken from a man aged 50-60 years with urothelial cancer. CDR3 nucleotides: TGCGCCAGCAGCCCGGGACAGGGGAGGCTTGGGACCCAGTACTTC. Translated, it gives CASSPGQGRLGTQYF.